These 7 T cell receptor beta chains were all obtained from the same sample, sequenced in a study of blood T cell repertoires in COVID-19. Sequencing used immunoSEQ multiplex PCR; TCRdb keeps in-frame clones, though not all of them. The repertoire has roughly 150,000 clones, roughly 90% of them found once; the top ten carry approximately 3%. Sequencing was carried out using peripheral blood. The receptors stem from a man aged 55-75 years with acute or convalescent COVID-19.

The chain has TRBV30 and TRBJ2-3; 8 bases map to TRBD2. The CDR3 is made up of 15 amino acids. The V and J ends lost 3 bases and 5 bases, in that order; junction bases with no gene match: 10. Germline CDR1 and CDR2: GTSNPN and SVGIG (reference sequence). Here the CDR3 reads CAWRVGLARGDTQYF. DNA of the CDR3: TGTGCCTGGAGGGTAGGACTAGCCCGCGGAGATACGCAGTATTTT.

This clone was observed a single time. The rearrangement uses TRBV14 and TRBJ2-2; 7 bases line up with TRBD2. CDR3 length equals 17 residues. Germline V gene lookup returns CDR1 SGHDN and CDR2 FVKESK. V lost 0 bases to trimming and J lost 4 bases; unmatched junction nucleotides: 8. The CDR3 DNA reads TGTGCCAGCAGCCAAGAAATCGGGGGGTTATTCACCGGGGAGCTGTTTTTT. Encoded protein: CASSQEIGGLFTGELFF. The full variable domain, completed using reference TRBV14 and TRBJ2-2, is EAGVTQFPSHSVIEKGQTVTLRCDPISGHDNLYWYRRVMGKEIKFLLHFVKESKQDESGMPNNRFLAERTGGTYSTLKVQPAELEDSGVYFCASSQEIGGLFTGELFFGEGSRLTVL.

This chain links TRBV4-1 with TRBJ2-6; 8 bases fit TRBD1. The trim removed 6 bases at V and 0 bases at J, leaving 13 bases unmatched. This CDR3 is built from 19 residues. Germline CDR1 is MGHRA and CDR2 is YSYEKL. CDR3: CASRGILGQDSSGANVLTF. The CDR3 DNA reads TGCGCCAGCAGAGGAATTTTGGGACAGGATAGCTCTGGGGCCAACGTCCTGACTTTC.

V usage is TRBV4-3 and J usage is TRBJ1-1; no firm D call. Trimming removed 4 bases from V and 6 bases from J, with 15 bases in between. The CDR3 runs to 14 residues. The germline CDR1 and CDR2 sequences are LGHNA and YSLEER. The CDR3 sequence: CASSLKNGESEAFF. For the CDR3, the DNA is TGCGCCAGCAGCCTTAAAAATGGGGAGTCTGAAGCTTTCTTT.

The gene calls are TRBV19 and TRBJ2-7; 10 nucleotides align to TRBD2. Germline values: CDR1 LNHDA, CDR2 SQIVND (reference sequence). The CDR3 extends over 18 amino acids. The V segment lost 5 bases and the J segment 0 bases; nucleotides outside the gene matches: 13. The CDR3 spells CASSLASGGQRSSYEQYF. CDR3 sequence (DNA): TGTGCCAGTAGTTTGGCTAGCGGGGGCCAGAGGAGCTCCTACGAGCAGTACTTC.

This clone was seen only a few times. The V call is TRBV7-9, the J call TRBJ2-3; the match to TRBD2 covers 7 bases. V shed 7 bases, J shed 0 bases, and the junction held 1 base outside the gene matches. CDR3 length: 13 residues. Germline loops: CDR1 SEHNR, CDR2 FQNEAQ (reference sequence). The CDR3: CASMRGSTDTQYF. In nucleotides, the CDR3 is TGTGCCAGCATGCGGGGGAGCACAGATACGCAGTATTTT.

The rearrangement joins TRBV2 to TRBJ2-7, with D possibly being TRBD2 (5 bases). The germline V and J ends were trimmed by 6 bases and 5 bases, with 11 bases remaining between them. The CDR3 has 12 amino acids. Germline V gene data show CDR1 as SNHLY and CDR2 as FYNNEI. The CDR3 reads CASSPSGNEQYF. CDR3 DNA sequence: TGTGCCAGCAGCCCATCGGGGAACGAGCAGTACTTC.